Reported below is one TCR beta chain. Its antigen is unknown. Trimming removed 1 base at V and 15 bases at J, with 19 bases between. Per germline, CDR1 SGHDN and CDR2 FVKESK. There are 14 residues in the CDR3. The method was immunoSEQ multiplex PCR; TCRdb's version includes in-frame clones alone and lacks a portion of them. Here the sample spans hundreds of thousands of clones, 74% being singletons. This entry is derived from a study of shared clonotypes between healthy human individuals. About the research overall: Used for every donor were three CD4 naive, three CD4 memory, two CD8 naive and one CD8 memory plate.

Study observations and caveats: Large depth notwithstanding, sorted-subset sequencing proved incomplete by rarefaction.

Sequencing was done on a sample of memory CD4+ T cells sorted from blood. The sample's subset: CD45RA-negative fraction. This TCR derives from a woman aged 25 to 39 in good health. J is TRBJ2-1 and V is TRBV14, with D maybe TRBD2 (6 bases). The CDR3 nucleotides read TGTGCCAGCAGCCAAGGGTTGGCCGGGAGTGGGCTGTTCTTC. Translating gives CASSQGLAGSGLFF.